The rows below give T cell receptor beta chains drawn from one sample of a study of siplizumab effects on memory and regulatory T cells. Only in-frame clones appear in the TCRdb table, and some are missing; sequencing was by immunoSEQ multiplex PCR. The table lists 70,000 or so clones, roughly nine tenths of them singletons. The sample consisted of CD8+ T cells sorted from blood. The receptors here all came from a human donor in good health. The CDR3 runs from the conserved cysteine through the conserved F or W. The D gene is left open where the match is weak. Size values are once, few and many counts, or a class for expanded clones, and some rows have none.

CDR3: CASSWGSGSYNEQFF
DNA: TGTGCCAGCAGTTGGGGGTCGGGCTCCTACAATGAGCAGTTCTTC
V: TRBV27
D: NA
J: TRBJ2-1
size: NA

CDR3: CASSPSGGTGTYEQYF
DNA: TGTGCCAGTAGTCCCAGCGGGGGGACGGGGACTTACGAGCAGTACTTC
V: TRBV19
D: TRBD2
J: TRBJ2-7
size: NA

CDR3: CASSKEGRASGSSYEQYF
DNA: TGTGCCAGCAGCAAAGAGGGAAGGGCTAGCGGGAGTTCCTACGAGCAGTACTTC
V: TRBV21-1
D: NA
J: TRBJ2-7
size: NA

CDR3: CASSLMSDTNEQFF
DNA: TGTGCCAGCAGCTTAATGAGCGATACCAATGAGCAGTTCTTC
V: TRBV7-6
D: NA
J: TRBJ2-1
size: NA

CDR3: CAWSLSGGLLYNEQFF
DNA: TGTGCCTGGAGTCTTTCGGGAGGGTTGCTCTACAATGAGCAGTTCTTC
V: TRBV30
D: TRBD2
J: TRBJ2-1
size: NA

CDR3: CASSYDSDSGNTIYF
DNA: TGTGCCAGCAGCTACGACAGTGACTCTGGAAACACCATATATTTT
V: TRBV7-9
D: NA
J: TRBJ1-3
size: once

CDR3: CASSFLVSEQYF
DNA: TGTGCCAGCAGCTTTCTAGTCTCCGAGCAGTACTTC
V: TRBV5-4
D: NA
J: TRBJ2-7
size: NA

CDR3: CASSVVSGLFTGELFF
DNA: TGTGCCAGCAGCGTAGTCTCGGGACTCTTCACCGGGGAGCTGTTTTTT
V: TRBV9
D: NA
J: TRBJ2-2
size: NA

CDR3: CASTPGHSYEQYF
DNA: TGTGCCAGCACCCCAGGACATTCCTACGAGCAGTACTTC
V: TRBV2
D: NA
J: TRBJ2-7
size: NA

CDR3: CASSLAGGNTEAFF
DNA: TGTGCCAGCAGCTTGGCAGGGGGGAACACTGAAGCTTTCTTT
V: TRBV5-4
D: TRBD1
J: TRBJ1-1
size: NA

CDR3: CASSPERLYEQFF
DNA: TGTGCCAGCAGCCCGGAACGGCTGTATGAGCAGTTCTTC
V: TRBV7-2
D: NA
J: TRBJ2-1
size: NA

CDR3: CASSPRGRAGPPGYYGYTF
DNA: TGTGCCAGCAGTCCCCGGGGCAGGGCGGGACCCCCTGGGTACTATGGCTACACCTTC
V: TRBV27
D: NA
J: TRBJ1-2
size: NA

CDR3: CASRLTEGAYEQYF
DNA: TGTGCCAGCAGACTCACCGAGGGGGCCTACGAGCAGTACTTC
V: TRBV11-2
D: NA
J: TRBJ2-7
size: NA

CDR3: CASSPREFFYEQYF
DNA: TGTGCCAGCAGTCCAAGGGAGTTTTTCTACGAGCAGTACTTC
V: TRBV27
D: NA
J: TRBJ2-7
size: NA

CDR3: CASSEEGDGKQGKNIQYF
DNA: TGCGCCAGCAGTGAGGAGGGAGACGGAAAACAGGGCAAAAACATTCAGTACTTC
V: TRBV10-1
D: NA
J: TRBJ2-4
size: NA

CDR3: CASSPADRVEETQYF
DNA: TGTGCCAGCTCACCAGCCGACAGAGTGGAAGAGACCCAGTACTTC
V: TRBV18
D: NA
J: TRBJ2-5
size: NA

CDR3: CASSFGLAPRDHEQFF
DNA: TGCGCCAGCAGCTTCGGACTAGCCCCCAGGGACCATGAGCAGTTCTTC
V: TRBV4-1
D: TRBD2
J: TRBJ2-1
size: NA

CDR3: CASSVEFTLSGNTIYF
DNA: TGTGCCAGCAGCGTAGAATTCACCCTCTCTGGAAACACCATATATTTT
V: TRBV9
D: NA
J: TRBJ1-3
size: NA

CDR3: CASSTGDRGYEQYF
DNA: TGTGCCAGCAGTACAGGGGATAGGGGGTACGAGCAGTACTTC
V: TRBV13
D: TRBD1
J: TRBJ2-7
size: NA

CDR3: CASSTGTGTTEAFF
DNA: TGTGCCAGTAGTACAGGAACAGGGACCACTGAAGCTTTCTTT
V: TRBV19
D: NA
J: TRBJ1-1
size: NA

CDR3: CASSTRVNTEAFF
DNA: TGTGCCAGCAGCACACGGGTAAACACTGAAGCTTTCTTT
V: TRBV5-4
D: NA
J: TRBJ1-1
size: NA

CDR3: CASSLSSGTSNGYTF
DNA: TGTGCCAGCAGCTTATCTTCTGGAACTTCGAATGGCTACACCTTC
V: TRBV7-8
D: NA
J: TRBJ1-2
size: NA

CDR3: CASSLWDRGASSPLHF
DNA: TGTGCCAGCAGCTTGTGGGACAGAGGCGCCAGTTCACCCCTCCACTTT
V: TRBV13
D: TRBD1
J: TRBJ1-6
size: NA